This TCR beta chain was sequenced during a study of blood T cell repertoires in COVID-19. For the study at large: Donors in the United States, Italy and Spain gave samples during acute or convalescent COVID-19. The analysed material was cDNA or gDNA that came from T cells, B-cell-depleted T cells, or PBMCs.

The CDR3 is made up of 14 amino acids. Trimming took off 5 bases at V and 5 bases at J, with 15 bases between the two ends. Germline CDR1 reads SGHTA; CDR2 reads FQGNSA. In the original analysis: By means of reference gene primer amplification, nucleated cell counts were estimated. Measured with immunoSEQ multiplex PCR; TCRdb has only the in-frame clones, and not every one. V and J calls plus clone size are reproduced from that table; the DNA served to infer D and trimming. This table holds under 65,000 clones, about nine tenths found once. This chain connects TRBV7-2 to TRBJ2-5; a weak D match, TRBD2 (5 bases). What was sequenced was peripheral blood. The TCR sequence derives from a human donor in a cohort sampled during active COVID-19. CDR3 residues: CASSKRRPGETQYF. The CDR3, as DNA: TGTGCCAGCAGCAAAAGGAGGCCCGGCGAGACCCAGTACTTC.